This passage covers 16 T cell receptor beta chains from one sample sequenced in a study of CXCR3-negative and CXCR3-positive naive CD8 T cells. The libraries of TRB cDNA were constructed through 5' RACE using UMI labels. TCRdb re-called the 5' RACE reads and gives one entry per CDR3 protein, without DNA. The sample totals tens of thousands of distinct CDR3 sequences. Sequenced: memory CD8+ T cells from blood. The receptors here all came from a human donor in good health. Some clones in this sample may be carry-over from other donors' samples.

The chain carries TRBV20-1 and TRBJ1-1; TCRdb's assignment of TRBD1 cannot be checked, as there is no DNA. This CDR3 has 13 residues. From germline, CDR1 is DFQATT and CDR2 SNEGSKA (reference sequence). The CDR3 reads CSARPPGVTEAFF.

The chain joins TRBV5-1 to TRBJ1-2; lacking DNA, the TRBD1 call made by TCRdb goes unchecked. This CDR3 region has 16 residues. Germline values: CDR1 SGHRS, CDR2 YFSETQ. The CDR3 is CASSLEQGVSNYGYTF.

The chain recombines TRBV4-3 with TRBJ2-7; the TCRdb call, TRBD1, lacks DNA for checking. The CDR3 contains 14 residues. Germline V CDR1 and CDR2: LGHNA, YSLEER. The chain's CDR3 is CASSPGQGRSEQYF.

The chain employs TRBV19 and TRBJ1-1. The CDR3 length is 13 residues. The germline V gene encodes CDR1 LNHDA and CDR2 SQIVND (reference sequence). The CDR3 protein is CASGWRANTEAFF. Full variable domain (missing parts from reference TRBV19 and TRBJ1-1): DGGITQSPKYLFRKEGQNVTLSCEQNLNHDAMYWYRQDPGQGLRLIYYSQIVNDFQKGDIAEGYSVSREKKESFPLTVTSAQKNPTAFYLCASGWRANTEAFFGQGTRLTVV.

This sequence joins TRBV3-1 and TRBJ2-5; TCRdb indicates TRBD2, and absent DNA this call remains unverified. From germline, CDR1 is LGHDT and CDR2 YNNKEL (reference sequence). The CDR3 covers 16 residues. CDR3: CASSHTGTSAQETQYF.

The rearrangement joins TRBV7-6 to TRBJ1-5. Germline assignment: CDR1 SGHVS and CDR2 FNYEAQ. This CDR3 contains 16 residues. The CDR3 sequence is CASSLSPIEKNQPQHF.

This chain uses TRBV7-9 with TRBJ1-2. Germline assignment: CDR1 SEHNR and CDR2 FQNEAQ (reference sequence). The CDR3 loop spans 15 amino acids. This CDR3 reads CASSSYDTSGYGYTF.

This chain joins TRBV7-6 and TRBJ2-7; TCRdb proposes TRBD2, but this gene call is untestable without DNA. Germline V gives CDR1 SGHVS, CDR2 FNYEAQ. There are 16 residues in the CDR3. The CDR3 region is CASSLDGLAGGYEQYF.

This CDR3 reads CASSLLAGGPGNEQFF. This chain uses TRBV6-6 with TRBJ2-1; TCRdb's D call of TRBD2 is untestable without DNA. This CDR3 is built from 16 residues. Germline V CDR1 and CDR2: MNHNY, SVGAGI (reference sequence).

This chain joins TRBV6-2 or TRBV6-3 and TRBJ2-1; the TCRdb call, TRBD2, lacks DNA for checking. The germline CDR1 and CDR2 sequences are MNHEY and SVGEGT. The CDR3 extends over 15 amino acids. The CDR3 is CASSYTHEGGNEQFF.

This chain joins TRBV20-1 and TRBJ1-3; TCRdb returns TRBD1, unconfirmable since there is no DNA. The length of the CDR3 is 14 residues. Germline CDR1 reads DFQATT; CDR2 reads SNEGSKA (reference sequence). The CDR3 here is CSAPAPASGNTIYF.

This rearrangement joins TRBV6-2 or TRBV6-3 to TRBJ2-2; TCRdb reports TRBD1, a call that lacks DNA to check it against. Germline V CDR1 and CDR2: MNHEY, SVGEGT. The CDR3 loop spans 13 amino acids. The chain's CDR3 is CASSPTPPGELFF.

This sequence joins TRBV5-1 and TRBJ2-1; the D call of TRBD1 rests on TCRdb alone, since no DNA is present to check it. This CDR3 contains 15 residues. Germline-derived CDR1 and CDR2 are SGHRS and YFSETQ. Here the CDR3 reads CASSPDRDRYNEQFF.

This rearrangement joins TRBV6-2 or TRBV6-3 to TRBJ2-1. The germline CDR1 and CDR2 sequences are MNHEY and SVGEGT. This CDR3 comprises 13 residues. The CDR3 loop is CASSYPDLKEQFF.

CDR3 residues: CASSLSGLLDAFF. V and J are TRBV7-9 and TRBJ1-1. CDR1 SEHNR and CDR2 FQNEAQ come from the germline V gene (reference sequence). This CDR3 is 13 amino acids long.

The chain joins TRBV20-1 to TRBJ2-7; absent DNA, TCRdb's TRBD2 call cannot be checked. The germline V gene encodes CDR1 DFQATT and CDR2 SNEGSKA (reference sequence). The CDR3 length is 13 residues. This chain's CDR3 is CSARVGRDYEQYF.